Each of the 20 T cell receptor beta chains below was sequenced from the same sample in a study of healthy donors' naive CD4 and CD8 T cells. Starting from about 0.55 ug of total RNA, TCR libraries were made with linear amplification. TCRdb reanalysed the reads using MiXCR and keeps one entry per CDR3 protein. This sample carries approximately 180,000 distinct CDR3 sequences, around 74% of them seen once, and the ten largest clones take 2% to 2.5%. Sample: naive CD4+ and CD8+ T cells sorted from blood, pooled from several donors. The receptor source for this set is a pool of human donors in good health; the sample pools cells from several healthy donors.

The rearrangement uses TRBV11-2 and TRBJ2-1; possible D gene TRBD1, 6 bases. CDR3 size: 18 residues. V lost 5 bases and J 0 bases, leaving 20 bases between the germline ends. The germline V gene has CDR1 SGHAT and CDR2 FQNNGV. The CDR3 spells CASSPAPGTSSSYNEQFF. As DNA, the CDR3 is TGTGCCAGCAGCCCGGCTCCCGGGACATCCTCCTCCTACAATGAGCAGTTCTTC.

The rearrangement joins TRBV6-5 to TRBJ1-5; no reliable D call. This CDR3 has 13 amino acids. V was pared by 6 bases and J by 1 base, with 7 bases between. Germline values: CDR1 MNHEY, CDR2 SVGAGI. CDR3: CASSRTSNQPQHF. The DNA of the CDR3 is TGTGCCAGCAGCCGCACAAGCAATCAGCCCCAGCATTTT.

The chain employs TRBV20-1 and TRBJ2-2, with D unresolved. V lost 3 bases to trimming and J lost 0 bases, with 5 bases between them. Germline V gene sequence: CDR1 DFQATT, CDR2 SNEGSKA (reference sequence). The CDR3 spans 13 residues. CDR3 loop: CSARRSNTGELFF. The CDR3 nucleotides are TGCAGTGCTAGGAGGTCGAACACCGGGGAGCTGTTTTTT.

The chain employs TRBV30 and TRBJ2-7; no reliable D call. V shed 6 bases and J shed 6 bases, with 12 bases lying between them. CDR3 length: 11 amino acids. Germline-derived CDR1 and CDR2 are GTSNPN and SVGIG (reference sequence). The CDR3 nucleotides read TGTGCCTGCGCACCGGGCGCCGAGCAGTACTTC. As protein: CACAPGAEQYF.

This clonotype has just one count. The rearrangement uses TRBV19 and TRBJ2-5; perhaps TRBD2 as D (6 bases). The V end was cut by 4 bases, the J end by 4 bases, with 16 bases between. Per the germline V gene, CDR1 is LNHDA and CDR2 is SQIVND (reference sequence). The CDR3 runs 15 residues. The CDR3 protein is CASSRVIAVGETQYF. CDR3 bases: TGTGCCAGTAGTAGGGTGATAGCGGTTGGAGAGACCCAGTACTTC.

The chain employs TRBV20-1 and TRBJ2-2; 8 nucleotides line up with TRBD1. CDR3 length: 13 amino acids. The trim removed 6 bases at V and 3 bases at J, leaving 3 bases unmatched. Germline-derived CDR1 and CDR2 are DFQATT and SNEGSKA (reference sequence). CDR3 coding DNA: TGCAGTGCCGGACAGGGCGACACCGGGGAGCTGTTTTTT. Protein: CSAGQGDTGELFF.

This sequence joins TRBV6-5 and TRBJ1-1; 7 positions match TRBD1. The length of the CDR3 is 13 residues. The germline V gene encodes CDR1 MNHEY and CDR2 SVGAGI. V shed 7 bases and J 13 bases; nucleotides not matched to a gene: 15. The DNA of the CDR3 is TGTGCCAGCAAGAAATCGGGACAGCTGAGGGTTTTCTTT. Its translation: CASKKSGQLRVFF.

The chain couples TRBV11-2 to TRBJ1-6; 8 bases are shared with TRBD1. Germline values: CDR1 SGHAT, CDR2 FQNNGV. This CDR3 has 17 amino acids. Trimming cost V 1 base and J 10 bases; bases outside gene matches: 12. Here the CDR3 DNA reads TGTGCCAGCAGCTTAGTCCCTTTACAGGGGGAAGAATCACCCCTCCACTTT. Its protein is CASSLVPLQGEESPLHF.

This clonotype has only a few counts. The CDR3 here is CASFRLEGSGANVLTF. The CDR3, as DNA: TGTGCCAGCTTTAGGCTAGAAGGGTCTGGGGCCAACGTCCTGACTTTC. The J gene is TRBJ2-6, the V gene TRBV6-5; D gene unclear. Trimming cost V 8 bases and J 1 base, with 15 bases left between them. The CDR3 loop spans 16 amino acids. Looked up from germline, CDR1 is MNHEY and CDR2 is SVGAGI.

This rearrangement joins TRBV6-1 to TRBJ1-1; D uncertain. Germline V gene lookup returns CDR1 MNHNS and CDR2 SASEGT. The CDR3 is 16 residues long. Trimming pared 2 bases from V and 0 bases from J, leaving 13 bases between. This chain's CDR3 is CASSELSGPLNTEAFF. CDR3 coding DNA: TGTGCCAGCAGTGAACTATCCGGGCCCCTGAACACTGAAGCTTTCTTT.

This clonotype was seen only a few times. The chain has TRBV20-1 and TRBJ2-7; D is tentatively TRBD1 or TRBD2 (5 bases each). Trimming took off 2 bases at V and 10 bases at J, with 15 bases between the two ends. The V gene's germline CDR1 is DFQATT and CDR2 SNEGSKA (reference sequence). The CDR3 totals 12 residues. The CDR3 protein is CSARRDPPDQYF. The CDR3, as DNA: TGCAGTGCTAGACGGGACCCGCCGGACCAGTACTTC.

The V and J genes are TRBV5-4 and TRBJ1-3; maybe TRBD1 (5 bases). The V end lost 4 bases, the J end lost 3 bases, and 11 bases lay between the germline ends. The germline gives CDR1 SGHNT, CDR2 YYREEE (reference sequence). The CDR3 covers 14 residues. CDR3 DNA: TGTGCCAGCAGCCTAGCAGGGAGTGGAAACACCATATATTTT. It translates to CASSLAGSGNTIYF.

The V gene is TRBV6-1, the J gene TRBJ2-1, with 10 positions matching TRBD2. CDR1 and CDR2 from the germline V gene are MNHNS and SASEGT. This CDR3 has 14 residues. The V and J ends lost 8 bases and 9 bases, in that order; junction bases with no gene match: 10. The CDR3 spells CASVPSGGFGEQFF. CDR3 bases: TGTGCCAGCGTCCCTAGCGGGGGTTTCGGTGAGCAGTTCTTC.

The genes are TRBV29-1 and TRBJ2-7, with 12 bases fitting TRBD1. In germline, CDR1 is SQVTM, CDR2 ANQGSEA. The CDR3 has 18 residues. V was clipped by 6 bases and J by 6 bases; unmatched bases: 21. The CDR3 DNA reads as TGCAGCGTCCTGGACACCGGGACAGGGGGCGCCACGGCGGGCGAGCAGTACTTC. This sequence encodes CSVLDTGTGGATAGEQYF.

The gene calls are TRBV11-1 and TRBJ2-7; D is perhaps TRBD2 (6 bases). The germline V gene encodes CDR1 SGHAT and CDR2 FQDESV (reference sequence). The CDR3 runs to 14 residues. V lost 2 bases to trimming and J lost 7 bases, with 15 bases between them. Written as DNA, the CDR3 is TGTGCCAGCAGCTTACTACTAGCAAATGGGGAGCAGTACTTC. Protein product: CASSLLLANGEQYF.

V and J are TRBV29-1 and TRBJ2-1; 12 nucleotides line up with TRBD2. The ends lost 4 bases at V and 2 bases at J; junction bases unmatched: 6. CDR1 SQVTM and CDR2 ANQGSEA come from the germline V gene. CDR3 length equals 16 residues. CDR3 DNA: TGCAGCGTTGGGGTGACTAGCGGGAGAGCCTACAATGAGCAGTTCTTC. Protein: CSVGVTSGRAYNEQFF.

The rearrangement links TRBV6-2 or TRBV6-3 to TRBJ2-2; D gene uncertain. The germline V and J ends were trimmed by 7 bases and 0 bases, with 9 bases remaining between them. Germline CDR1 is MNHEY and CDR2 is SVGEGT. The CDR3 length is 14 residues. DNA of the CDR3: TGTGCCAGCATGAGGTTGGCGAACACCGGGGAGCTGTTTTTT. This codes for CASMRLANTGELFF.

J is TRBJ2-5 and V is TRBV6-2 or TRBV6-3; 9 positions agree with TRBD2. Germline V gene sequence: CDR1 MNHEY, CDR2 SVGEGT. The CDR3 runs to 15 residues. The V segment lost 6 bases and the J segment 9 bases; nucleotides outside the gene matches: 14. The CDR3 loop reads CASSPSGASGEAQYF. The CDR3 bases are TGTGCCAGCAGCCCTAGCGGGGCCTCCGGCGAGGCCCAGTACTTC.

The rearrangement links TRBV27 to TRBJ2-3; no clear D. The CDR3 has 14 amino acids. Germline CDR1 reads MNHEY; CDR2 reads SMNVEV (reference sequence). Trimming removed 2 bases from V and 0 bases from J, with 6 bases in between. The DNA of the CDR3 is TGTGCCAGCAGTTTAATCCCTAGCACAGATACGCAGTATTTT. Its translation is CASSLIPSTDTQYF.

The CDR3 is CSVEYPSGTRTDTQYF. The CDR3 DNA is TGCAGCGTTGAATATCCGAGCGGGACCCGCACAGATACGCAGTATTTT. The J gene is TRBJ2-3, the V gene TRBV29-1; the match to TRBD2 covers 7 bases. V shed 2 bases, J shed 1 base, and the junction held 9 bases outside the gene matches. The CDR3 is made up of 16 amino acids. Germline values: CDR1 SQVTM, CDR2 ANQGSEA.